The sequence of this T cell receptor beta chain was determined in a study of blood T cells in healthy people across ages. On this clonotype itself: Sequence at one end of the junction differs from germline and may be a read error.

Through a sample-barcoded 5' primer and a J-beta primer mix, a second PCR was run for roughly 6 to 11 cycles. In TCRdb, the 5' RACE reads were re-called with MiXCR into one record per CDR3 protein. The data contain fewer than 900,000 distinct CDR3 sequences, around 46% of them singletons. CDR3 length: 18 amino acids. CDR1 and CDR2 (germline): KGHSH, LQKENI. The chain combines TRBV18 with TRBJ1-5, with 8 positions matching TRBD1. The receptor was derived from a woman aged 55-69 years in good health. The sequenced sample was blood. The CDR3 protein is CASSPTAGQDLPNRPQHF. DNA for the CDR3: TGTGCCAGCTCACCGACCGCGGGACAGGACCTTCCCAATCGGCCCCAGCATTTT.